Below, 8 T cell receptor beta chains from the same sample are listed, as sequenced in a study of OX40 agonist ivuxolimab in advanced cancers. Only in-frame clones appear in the TCRdb table, and some are missing; sequencing was by immunoSEQ multiplex PCR. Among roughly 72,000 clones, about 84% were seen once, and the ten largest hold around 5%. Source: CD4+ or CD8+ T cells sorted from blood, taken in a trial of the OX40 agonist ivuxolimab. All receptors come from an adult with an advanced solid tumor such as melanoma, head and neck, liver or kidney cancer.

V is TRBV6-4 and J is TRBJ1-1; 7 positions agree with TRBD1. CDR3 length: 14 amino acids. V shed 6 bases, J shed 3 bases, and the junction held 7 bases outside the gene matches. Per the germline V gene, CDR1 is MRHNA and CDR2 is SNTAGT. CDR3 region: CASRRQGLDTEAFF. CDR3 in DNA: TGTGCCAGCAGGAGACAGGGATTGGACACTGAAGCTTTCTTT.

The chain is built from TRBV10-3 and TRBJ2-5, with D perhaps matching TRBD2 (6 bases). Trimming left V 7 bases short and J 7 bases short, with 19 bases between. The CDR3 is made up of 14 amino acids. CDR1 is ENHRY, CDR2 SYGVKD, per germline. The CDR3 loop reads CAINSSPGDGTQYF. DNA for the CDR3: TGTGCCATCAATTCCTCCCCGGGGGATGGGACCCAGTACTTC.

The rearrangement links TRBV6-5 to TRBJ1-1; D ambiguous. V lost 0 bases and J 3 bases, leaving 8 bases between the germline ends. CDR1 MNHEY and CDR2 SVGAGI come from the germline V gene. The CDR3 spans 14 residues. CDR3 sequence reads: CASSYSISDTEAFF. The CDR3 coding sequence is TGTGCCAGCAGTTACTCAATCAGCGACACTGAAGCTTTCTTT.

The chain carries TRBV6-5 and TRBJ1-1, with D possibly being TRBD1 (6 bases). Per the germline V gene, CDR1 is MNHEY and CDR2 is SVGAGI. The V gene lost 7 bases and the J gene lost 1 base, with 10 bases spanning the gap. This CDR3 has 13 residues. This CDR3 reads CASTLQGNTEAFF. CDR3 nucleotides: TGTGCCAGCACCCTACAGGGGAACACTGAAGCTTTCTTT.

The V and J genes are TRBV7-6 and TRBJ2-7; unclear D gene. The CDR3 runs to 14 residues. CDR1 is SGHVS, CDR2 FNYEAQ, per germline. V was clipped by 1 base and J by 1 base, with 8 bases between them. DNA for the CDR3: TGTGCCAGCAGCTTAGAGCAGAGTTCCTACGAGCAGTACTTC. Protein: CASSLEQSSYEQYF.

This clone appeared a few times. J is TRBJ2-3 and V is TRBV5-1; weak D call: TRBD2 (5 bases). V gave up 5 bases and J gave up 0 bases, with 10 bases separating them. Germline CDR1 SGHRS, CDR2 YFSETQ. This CDR3 has 14 residues. CDR3 sequence: CASRREQSTDTQYF. The CDR3 DNA is TGCGCCAGCAGGAGGGAGCAGAGCACAGATACGCAGTATTTT. The complete variable domain, with remaining parts taken from reference TRBV5-1 and TRBJ2-3, reads KAGVTQTPRYLIKTRGQQVTLSCSPISGHRSVSWYQQTPGQGLQFLFEYFSETQRNKGNFPGRFSGRQFSNSRSEMNVSTLELGDSALYLCASRREQSTDTQYFGPGTRLTVL.

A remark on this clone: The same CDR3 arises from other DNA sequences in this sample as well. The chain combines TRBV18 with TRBJ1-4, with D unclear. The length of the CDR3 is 13 residues. CDR1 KGHSH and CDR2 LQKENI come from the germline V gene. V lost 5 bases and J lost 0, with 4 bases in between. CDR3 in DNA: TGTGCCAGCTCAAGGGCAACTAATGAAAAACTGTTTTTT. Residues: CASSRATNEKLFF.

The chain links TRBV7-8 to TRBJ2-1, with 13 bases fitting TRBD2. Germline CDR1 SGHVS, CDR2 FQNEAQ. CDR3 length equals 18 residues. V shed 4 bases and J 0 bases; nucleotides not matched to a gene: 6. CDR3 sequence: CASSSRLAGGSSYNEQFF. CDR3 sequence (DNA): TGTGCCAGCAGCTCAAGACTAGCGGGGGGAAGCTCCTACAATGAGCAGTTCTTC.